Described below is a single TCR beta chain sequence and its context. The data derive from a study of blood T cell repertoires in COVID-19. Across the study: T cells, B-cell-depleted T cells, or PBMCs supplied cDNA or gDNA.

Residents of about 25 US areas, aged roughly 18 to 89 years, made up the participants. A COVID-19 case had been met by exposed participants during the 2 weeks before study entry. Germline assignment: CDR1 SGHDT and CDR2 YYEEEE. Trimming took 5 bases from V and 0 from J; bases not matched to a gene: 9. There are 17 residues in the CDR3. As processed by the authors: Reference gene primer amplification yielded estimated nucleated cell counts. Assay: immunoSEQ multiplex PCR; the TCRdb copy retains only in-frame clones and omits some. V, J and clone size derive from that table, while D and trimming were established from the DNA sequence. Of 150,000 to 200,000 clones in the sample, approximately 80% were seen once.

V and J are TRBV5-6 and TRBJ1-1; TRBD1 agrees at 11 bases. Sample: PBMCs or T cells enriched from blood (not recorded which). The source is a man in his sixties or seventies who had been exposed to COVID-19. The CDR3 loop is CASRRDRGTAMNTEAFF. CDR3 bases: TGTGCCAGCAGGAGGGACAGGGGGACAGCTATGAACACTGAAGCTTTCTTT.